Shown below are 18 T cell receptor beta chains from a single sample sequenced in a study of T cells in Graves' hyperthyroidism and ophthalmopathy. RNA transcripts provided the source from which TCR beta CDR3 regions were amplified. Carried out on the TCR CDR3, a first-round RT-PCR used the HTBI primer set. TCRdb re-called the multiplex PCR reads with MiXCR, one entry per CDR3 protein. The table lists approximately 610,000 distinct CDR3 sequences, 14% to 15% of them singletons. The sample consisted of blood. Receptors originate from a middle-aged woman with Graves' ophthalmopathy.

This clonotype was seen at least ten times. V usage is TRBV28 and J usage is TRBJ2-5; D gene unclear. The germline V and J ends were trimmed by 5 bases and 5 bases, with 12 bases remaining between them. The CDR3 totals 13 residues. The germline V gene has CDR1 MDHEN and CDR2 SYDVKM. The DNA for the CDR3 is TGTGCCAGCAGTCCGCCCCAGTGGGAGACCCAGTACTTC. Translated, it gives CASSPPQWETQYF.

The table lists this clonotype with many counts. The CDR3 DNA reads TGTGCCAGCAGCTTGCCTTCCGGACAGACCTACGAGCAGTACTTC. Protein: CASSLPSGQTYEQYF. The chain combines TRBV7-8 with TRBJ2-7; the D gene is possibly TRBD1 (6 bases). From germline, CDR1 is SGHVS and CDR2 FQNEAQ. Trimming shortened V by 3 bases and J by 2 bases, and 14 bases separated the two germline ends. The CDR3 consists of 15 residues. Supplemented by reference TRBV7-8 and TRBJ2-7, the full variable domain reads GAGVSQSPRYKVAKRGQDVALRCDPISGHVSLFWYQQALGQGPEFLTYFQNEAQLDKSGLPSDRFFAERPEGSVSTLKIQRTQQEDSAVYLCASSLPSGQTYEQYFGPGTRLTVT.

The chain employs TRBV20-1 and TRBJ1-3, with no clear D. Deletions cut 0 bases from V and 2 bases from J, with 8 bases between. The CDR3 is 14 amino acids. The V gene's germline CDR1 is DFQATT and CDR2 SNEGSKA (reference sequence). The CDR3 loop is CSARDRQTGNTIYF. As DNA, the CDR3 is TGCAGTGCTAGAGACCGGCAGACTGGAAACACCATATATTTT.

This clonotype appeared many times. This chain joins TRBV7-2 and TRBJ2-7, with TRBD1 as a possible D gene (5 bases). Germline V lookup: CDR1 SGHTA, CDR2 FQGNSA. The CDR3 has 12 amino acids. V lost 4 bases and J lost 6, with 10 bases in between. The CDR3 is CASSSDTTEQYF. The CDR3 coding sequence is TGTGCCAGCAGCTCGGACACGACCGAGCAGTACTTC.

This clonotype was observed at least ten times. The chain uses TRBV6-5 and TRBJ2-4; 7 bases agree with TRBD2. Germline V gene lookup returns CDR1 MNHEY and CDR2 SVGAGI. This CDR3 is 14 amino acids long. J gave up 6 bases and V 2 bases, and 4 bases lay outside the gene matches. In DNA, the CDR3 is TGTGCCAGCAGTTACACTAGCGACCCAAACATTCAGTACTTC. It is translated as CASSYTSDPNIQYF.

The rearrangement joins TRBV20-1 to TRBJ2-7; 14 bases agree with TRBD2. In germline, CDR1 is DFQATT, CDR2 SNEGSKA (reference sequence). There are 14 residues in the CDR3. The J segment lost 3 bases and the V segment lost 6 bases, leaving 4 bases of the junction unmatched. CDR3 in amino acids: CSAWGLAGDYEQYF. Written as DNA, the CDR3 is TGCAGTGCCTGGGGACTAGCGGGAGACTACGAGCAGTACTTC.

This clonotype was seen repeatedly, ten times or more. DNA of the CDR3: TGTGCCAGCAGCCCCGGACAAACGGGTGAAGCTTTCTTT. Translating gives CASSPGQTGEAFF. The chain has TRBV5-4 and TRBJ1-1; the D gene is possibly TRBD1 (5 bases). CDR1 and CDR2 (germline): SGHNT, YYREEE (reference sequence). CDR3 length: 13 amino acids. Trimming left V 4 bases short and J 7 bases short, with 14 bases between.

This clonotype was counted ten times or more. The rearrangement joins TRBV19 to TRBJ1-5, with 10 bases fitting TRBD1. J was trimmed by 3 bases and V by 7 bases; bases with no gene match: 3. Germline assignment: CDR1 LNHDA and CDR2 SQIVND (reference sequence). The CDR3 is 14 amino acids. The CDR3: CASNRQGANQPQHF. CDR3 nucleotides: TGTGCCAGTAACCGACAGGGGGCCAATCAGCCCCAGCATTTT.

This clonotype was recorded at least ten times. The chain employs TRBV7-2 and TRBJ2-5, with unresolved D. The CDR3 loop spans 10 amino acids. Germline CDR1 SGHTA, CDR2 FQGNSA. CDR3 sequence: CSKMAETQYF. The CDR3 DNA reads as TGTAGTAAGATGGCAGAGACCCAGTACTTC.

The genes are TRBV5-6 and TRBJ2-2, with TRBD1 identical over 9 bases. Germline assignment: CDR1 SGHDT and CDR2 YYEEEE. After removal of 4 bases from V and 6 bases from J, the junction contained 10 bases not matched to a gene. The CDR3 extends over 16 amino acids. CDR3 in DNA: TGTGCCAGCAGCCCCTCCGGGACAGGGCGGTCCGGGGAGCTGTTTTTT. Amino acid sequence: CASSPSGTGRSGELFF.

At least ten counts were recorded for this clonotype. The rearrangement links TRBV6-2 or TRBV6-3 to TRBJ1-5, with no clear D. Per germline, CDR1 MNHEY and CDR2 SVGEGT. Between the trimmed V and J ends, which lost 3 bases and 5 bases, there was a span of 14 bases. The CDR3 is 15 amino acids. CDR3 nucleotide sequence: TGTGCCAGCAGTTATCCAGCCAAGGGATATCAGCCCCAGCATTTT. It encodes CASSYPAKGYQPQHF.

V gene TRBV7-2 combines with J gene TRBJ2-5; D call uncertain. Germline assignment: CDR1 SGHTA and CDR2 FQGNSA. This CDR3 spans 13 amino acids. V lost 5 bases to trimming and J lost 2 bases, with 9 bases between them. The CDR3 sequence: CASSRVYQETQYF. The CDR3, as DNA: TGTGCCAGCAGCAGAGTTTATCAAGAGACCCAGTACTTC.

This clonotype was observed at least ten times. The CDR3 here is CASSEGQGTNTEAFF. In DNA form, the CDR3 reads TGTGCCAGCAGTGAAGGACAGGGGACGAACACTGAAGCTTTCTTT. V usage is TRBV6-1 and J usage is TRBJ1-1; 8 nucleotides agree with TRBD1. V gave up 1 base and J gave up 1 base; unmatched junction bases: 2. The CDR3 is made up of 15 amino acids. CDR1 is MNHNS, CDR2 SASEGT, per germline.

A few counts support this clonotype. The genes are TRBV27 and TRBJ2-5, with TRBD2 matching 10 bases. V shed 4 bases, J shed 4 bases, and the junction held 9 bases outside the gene matches. Germline loops: CDR1 MNHEY, CDR2 SMNVEV (reference sequence). The CDR3 extends over 16 amino acids. CDR3 in DNA: TGTGCCAGCAGTTCAAGGCTAGCGGGAGTTAGAGAGACCCAGTACTTC. It encodes CASSSRLAGVRETQYF.

Many counts were recorded for this clonotype. This chain links TRBV7-2 with TRBJ2-7; TRBD1 matches at 10 bases. The V and J ends lost 5 bases and 4 bases, in that order; junction bases with no gene match: 8. There are 15 residues in the CDR3. Germline V CDR1 and CDR2: SGHTA, FQGNSA. CDR3 sequence reads: CASSRLTGGGYEQYF. CDR3 DNA sequence: TGTGCCAGCAGCCGTTTGACAGGGGGCGGTTACGAGCAGTACTTC.

Regarding this clonotype: The junction differs from germline at one of its ends, possibly a read error. This chain joins TRBV4-1 and TRBJ2-5; 7 bases line up with TRBD1. The germline V gene has CDR1 MGHRA and CDR2 YSYEKL. The CDR3 totals 14 residues. CDR3 sequence reads: CASSPGDSQETQHF. The CDR3 DNA reads TGCGCCAGCAGCCCCGGGGACAGTCAGGAGACCCAGCACTTC.

This clonotype was picked up many times. The V gene is TRBV7-8, the J gene TRBJ2-2; 14 bases are a match to TRBD2. The V and J ends lost 5 bases and 5 bases, in that order; junction bases with no gene match: 7. CDR1 is SGHVS, CDR2 FQNEAQ, per germline. The CDR3 contains 17 residues. The CDR3 region has the DNA TGTGCCAGCAGCCTGACTAGCGGGAGGGTGGTTACCGGGGAGCTGTTTTTT. As protein: CASSLTSGRVVTGELFF.

This clonotype showed up many times. The chain is built from TRBV20-1 and TRBJ1-1, with a possible D match to TRBD1 (5 bases). From germline, CDR1 is DFQATT and CDR2 SNEGSKA (reference sequence). V was trimmed by 0 bases and J by 6 bases, leaving 8 bases between them. The CDR3 covers 12 residues. CDR3 bases: TGCAGTGCTAGAGAGGGGGGAGCTGAAGCTTTCTTT. Protein sequence: CSAREGGAEAFF.